This T cell receptor (beta chain) was observed in a study of T cells in tuberculosis. Study as a whole: CD1B tetramers identified T cells specific for mycobacterial lipid GMM.

Profiling relied on immunoSEQ multiplex PCR, and the TCRdb table lists in-frame clones only, not all of them. The table lists about 43,000 clones, approximately 94% of them singletons. Tuberculin skin test and IGRA determined adolescents' latent tuberculosis status at entry. Of note for this clone: Its cognate antigen is unknown.

Broader study findings: Classification accuracy was 75% to 90% (AUROC over 0.85) with the GMM-specific repertoire.

The source material was PBMCs. The sequence came from a donor aged 5 to 30 with latent tuberculosis or without tuberculosis infection. Some clones in this sample may be carry-over from other donors' samples.

The CDR3 nucleotides are TGTGCCAGCAGTGATCCCGGGGGGGCCGTCTATGGCTACACCTTC. This gives the protein CASSDPGGAVYGYTF. V usage is TRBV2 and J usage is TRBJ1-2, with D possibly matching TRBD1 (6 bases). Trimming removed 3 bases from V and 4 bases from J, with 15 bases in between. Germline CDR1 and CDR2: SNHLY and FYNNEI. The CDR3 totals 15 residues. Drawing the rest from reference TRBV2 and TRBJ1-2, the complete variable domain is EPEVTQTPSHQVTQMGQEVILRCVPISNHLYFYWYRQILGQKVEFLVSFYNNEISEKSEIFDDQFSVERPDGSNFTLKIRSTKLEDSAMYFCASSDPGGAVYGYTFGSGTRLTVV.